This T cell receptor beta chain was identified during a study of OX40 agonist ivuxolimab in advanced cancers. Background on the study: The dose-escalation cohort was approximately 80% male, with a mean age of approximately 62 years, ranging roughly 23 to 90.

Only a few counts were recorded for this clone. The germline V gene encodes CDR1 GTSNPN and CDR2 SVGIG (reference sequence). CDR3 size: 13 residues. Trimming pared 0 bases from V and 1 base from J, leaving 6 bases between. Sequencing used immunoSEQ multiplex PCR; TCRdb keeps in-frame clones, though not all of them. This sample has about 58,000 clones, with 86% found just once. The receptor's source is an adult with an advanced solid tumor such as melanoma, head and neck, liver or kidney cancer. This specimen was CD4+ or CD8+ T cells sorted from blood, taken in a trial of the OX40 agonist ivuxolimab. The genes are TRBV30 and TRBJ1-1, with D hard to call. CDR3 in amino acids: CAWSVEGNTEAFF. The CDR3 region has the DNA TGTGCCTGGAGTGTAGAAGGGAACACTGAAGCTTTCTTT.